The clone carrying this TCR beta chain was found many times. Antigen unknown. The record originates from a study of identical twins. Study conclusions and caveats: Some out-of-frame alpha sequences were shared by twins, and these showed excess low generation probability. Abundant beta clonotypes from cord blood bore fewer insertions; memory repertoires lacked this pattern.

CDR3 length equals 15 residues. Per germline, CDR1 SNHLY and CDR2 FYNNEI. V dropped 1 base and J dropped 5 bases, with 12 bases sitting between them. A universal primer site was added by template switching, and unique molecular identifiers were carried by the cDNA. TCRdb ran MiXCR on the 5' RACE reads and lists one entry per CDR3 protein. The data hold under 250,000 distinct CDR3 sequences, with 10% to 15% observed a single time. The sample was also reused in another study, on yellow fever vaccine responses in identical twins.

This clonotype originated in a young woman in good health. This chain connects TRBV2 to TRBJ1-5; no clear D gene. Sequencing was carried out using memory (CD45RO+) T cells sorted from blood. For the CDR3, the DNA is TGTGCCAGCAGTGAAGTCGGCGGGAGGTATCAGCCCCAGCATTTT. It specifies CASSEVGGRYQPQHF.